This TCR beta chain originates from a study of cytomegalovirus exposure and HLA in healthy donors. Germline V CDR1 and CDR2: MGHRA, YSYEKL. The CDR3 has 15 residues. Trimming at V came to 4 bases and at J to 4 bases, leaving 5 bases not matched to a gene. The study ran its PCR with 60 Vbeta and 13 Jbeta primers. TCRdb's table, derived via immunoSEQ multiplex PCR, lists solely in-frame clones and lacks some. The repertoire holds just under 250,000 clones, with over 80% as singletons. The TCR was taken from a woman aged 35 to 49 in good health and CMV-seropositive. The chain has TRBV4-1 and TRBJ2-2; 8 bases are shared with TRBD1. Source material: PBMCs. CDR3 region: CASSLGQGGTGELFF. In DNA, the CDR3 is TGCGCCAGCAGCCTCGGACAGGGAGGCACCGGGGAGCTGTTTTTT.